The 7 T cell receptor beta chains below were found in one sample sequenced in a study of control samples from healthy donors and cancer patients. Clones were sequenced by immunoSEQ multiplex PCR, and TCRdb holds only the in-frame ones, with some missing. The data hold about 29,000 clones, with around 90% observed a single time. Sample: formalin-fixed, paraffin-embedded tissue. These TCRs come from a female donor with melanoma.

This chain links TRBV3-1 (or the pseudogene TRBV3-2) with TRBJ1-2; no reliable D call. The CDR3 has 16 residues. Per the germline V gene, CDR1 is LGHDT and CDR2 is YNNKEL (reference sequence). Trimming pared 0 bases from V and 2 bases from J, leaving 13 bases between. CDR3 loop: CASSQDWPGFNYGYTF. CDR3 in DNA: TGTGCCAGCAGCCAAGATTGGCCGGGTTTCAACTATGGCTACACCTTC.

The V call is TRBV7-9, the J call TRBJ2-1; the D is unclear. Per germline, CDR1 SEHNR and CDR2 FQNEAQ (reference sequence). V was trimmed by 7 bases and J by 0 bases, leaving 10 bases between them. The CDR3 spans 14 residues. The CDR3 here is CASTLSISYNEQFF. In DNA form, the CDR3 reads TGTGCCAGCACCCTTAGCATCTCCTACAATGAGCAGTTCTTC.

The J gene is TRBJ2-1, the V gene TRBV12-3 or TRBV12-4; D is perhaps TRBD1 (5 bases). V lost 7 bases, J lost 6 bases, and 13 bases lay in between. CDR3 length: 13 residues. CDR3 in amino acids: CASTIGVRNEQFF. CDR3 coding DNA: TGTGCCAGCACGATAGGGGTTCGCAATGAGCAGTTCTTC.

This chain uses TRBV4-1 with TRBJ1-5; D not certain. Per the germline V gene, CDR1 is MGHRA and CDR2 is YSYEKL. The V end lost 0 bases, the J end lost 3 bases, and 9 bases lay between the germline ends. The CDR3 length is 15 residues. The CDR3 DNA reads TGCGCCAGCAGCCAAGATCCGGCCATCAATCAGCCCCAGCATTTT. This codes for CASSQDPAINQPQHF.

This clone was detected only once. The chain joins TRBV7-9 to TRBJ1-2; 7 bases match TRBD1. The CDR3 runs 14 residues. V gave up 5 bases and J gave up 14 bases; unmatched junction bases: 17. CDR1 is SEHNR, CDR2 FQNEAQ, per germline (reference sequence). Here the CDR3 reads CASSRTGPAQGETF. The DNA of the CDR3 is TGTGCCAGCAGCCGAACGGGCCCGGCTCAGGGGGAGACCTTC.

This chain joins TRBV6-4 and TRBJ1-6; D may be TRBD1 (6 bases). This CDR3 has 13 residues. V was shortened by 5 bases and J by 15 bases, with 17 bases between the two germline ends. Germline CDR1 and CDR2: MRHNA and SNTAGT. CDR3 DNA sequence: TGTGCCAGCAGTTCCCCAGGGGTCATGTTCCTCCACTTT. It encodes CASSSPGVMFLHF.

The DNA of the CDR3 is TGTGCCAGCAGCTTAGAAACACTCATAGATACGCAGTATTTT. This translates into CASSLETLIDTQYF. The rearrangement uses TRBV11-2 and TRBJ2-3; D is unclear. The length of the CDR3 is 14 residues. V dropped 0 bases and J dropped 5 bases, with 9 bases sitting between them. Looked up from germline, CDR1 is SGHAT and CDR2 is FQNNGV.